This T cell receptor beta chain was found in a study of OX40 agonist ivuxolimab in advanced cancers. Germline CDR1 PRHDT, CDR2 FYEKMQ (reference sequence). The CDR3 covers 15 residues. Deletions cut 0 bases from V and 7 bases from J, with 16 bases between. This table comes from immunoSEQ multiplex PCR, and its TCRdb copy is limited to in-frame clones, with some not included. The sample has about 27,000 clones, around 85% seen once. The clonotype originates from an adult with an advanced solid tumor such as melanoma, head and neck, liver or kidney cancer. The chain joins TRBV13 to TRBJ2-7, with D possibly called TRBD1 or TRBD2 (7 bases each). The material sequenced was CD4+ or CD8+ T cells sorted from blood, taken in a trial of the OX40 agonist ivuxolimab. For the CDR3, the DNA is TGTGCCAGCAGCTTAGGCCAGGGGGGGGCGAGTGAGCAGTACTTC. Translated: CASSLGQGGASEQYF. The complete variable domain, with remaining parts taken from reference TRBV13 and TRBJ2-7, reads AAGVIQSPRHLIKEKRETATLKCYPIPRHDTVYWYQQGPGQDPQFLISFYEKMQSDKGSIPDRFSAQQFSDYHSELNMSSLELGDSALYFCASSLGQGGASEQYFGPGTRLTVT.